Below are 6 T cell receptor beta chains sequenced from a single sample in a study of T cell responses to AZD1222 COVID-19 vaccine. The assay was immunoSEQ multiplex PCR, and TCRdb's table has in-frame clones only and misses some. The sample lists over 120,000 clones, 92% seen once, with under 2% in the top ten. The sample consisted of peripheral blood, taken on day 0 of AZD1222 vaccination. The receptors were sampled from an adult in good health.

The gene calls are TRBV2 and TRBJ2-5; D might be TRBD2 (5 bases). V lost 5 bases and J lost 5, with 18 bases in between. Germline V lookup: CDR1 SNHLY, CDR2 FYNNEI. The CDR3 runs to 15 residues. The CDR3 protein is CASSQVGVLRETQYF. CDR3 DNA: TGTGCCAGCAGTCAAGTCGGGGTCCTCAGGGAGACCCAGTACTTC.

V and J are TRBV7-5 and TRBJ2-2; the D call of TRBD2 is as the table states it, not checked on the DNA. TRBV7-5 is labeled a pseudogene. The CDR3 covers 13 residues. The CDR3 region is CAHRYMGAGELFF. Here the CDR3 DNA reads TGTGCGCACAGATACATGGGAGCCGGGGAGCTGTTTTTT.

J is TRBJ1-5 and V is TRBV4-2; D is possibly TRBD1 (6 bases). The CDR3 sequence is 15 residues long. CDR1 and CDR2 from the germline V gene are LGHNA and YNFKEQ. V was clipped by 1 base and J by 5 bases, with 12 bases between them. DNA for the CDR3: TGTGCCAGCAGCCAAGTAGGGGGGCGGGATCAGCCCCAGCATTTT. Translating gives CASSQVGGRDQPQHF.

The chain combines TRBV27 with TRBJ2-7; 12 nucleotides line up with TRBD1. V trimming: 5 bases; J trimming: 7 bases; junction bases outside the gene matches: 12. Germline V lookup: CDR1 MNHEY, CDR2 SMNVEV (reference sequence). The length of the CDR3 is 16 residues. The CDR3 sequence: CASSTRDRGPPIEQYF. The CDR3 DNA sequence: TGTGCCAGCAGTACTAGGGACAGGGGGCCTCCCATTGAGCAGTACTTC.

In its sample, this clone was seen once. V usage is TRBV7-2 and J usage is TRBJ2-3; D gene ambiguous. Trimming removed 4 bases at V and 4 bases at J, with 12 bases between. Germline CDR1 SGHTA, CDR2 FQGNSA. CDR3 length: 14 residues. This chain's CDR3 is CASSSSAPPDTQYF. For the CDR3, the DNA is TGTGCCAGCAGCTCCTCAGCCCCTCCAGATACGCAGTATTTT.

This clone appeared a single time. The V gene is TRBV29-1, the J gene TRBJ2-1; 7 nucleotides align to TRBD1. Germline trimming cut 1 base from V and 4 bases from J; bases unmatched to any gene: 7. The CDR3 spans 15 residues. CDR1 SQVTM and CDR2 ANQGSEA come from the germline V gene. In DNA, the CDR3 is TGCAGCGTTGAAGGACAGGGCTTCGGGTACAATGAGCAGTTCTTC. Encoded protein: CSVEGQGFGYNEQFF.